This T cell receptor (beta chain) is from a study of blood T cell repertoires in COVID-19. The germline V and J ends were trimmed by 6 bases and 6 bases, with 16 bases remaining between them. Germline assignment: CDR1 SEHNR and CDR2 FQNEAQ (reference sequence). The CDR3 is made up of 14 amino acids. Generated by immunoSEQ multiplex PCR, the TCRdb table keeps only in-frame clones and is missing some. Found here are 160,000 or so clones, roughly 87% of them singletons; the top ten hold over 3.5%. The chain carries TRBV7-9 and TRBJ2-3, with D unresolved. Material: peripheral blood. The receptor's source is a woman aged 55-70 years who had recovered from COVID-19. The CDR3, as DNA: TGTGCCAGCAGTCCCTGGCAATTCGGGGATACGCAGTATTTT. Translated: CASSPWQFGDTQYF.